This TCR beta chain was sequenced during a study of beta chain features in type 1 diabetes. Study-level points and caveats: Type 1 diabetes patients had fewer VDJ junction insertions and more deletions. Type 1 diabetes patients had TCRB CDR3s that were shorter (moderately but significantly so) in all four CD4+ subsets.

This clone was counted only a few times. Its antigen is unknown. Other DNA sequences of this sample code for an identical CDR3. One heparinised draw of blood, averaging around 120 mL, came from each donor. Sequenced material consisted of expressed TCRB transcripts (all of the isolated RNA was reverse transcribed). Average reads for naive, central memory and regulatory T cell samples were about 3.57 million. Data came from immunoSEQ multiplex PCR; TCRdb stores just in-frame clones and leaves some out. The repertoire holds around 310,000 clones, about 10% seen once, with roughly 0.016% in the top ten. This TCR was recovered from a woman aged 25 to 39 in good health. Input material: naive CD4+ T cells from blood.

The CDR3 spells CASSLAGGNTEAFF. The CDR3 DNA reads as TGTGCCAGCAGCTTAGCGGGGGGGAACACTGAAGCTTTCTTT. The chain is built from TRBV7-9 and TRBJ1-1; D possibly corresponds to TRBD1 (5 bases). Germline lookup yields CDR1 SEHNR and CDR2 FQNEAQ (reference sequence). The CDR3 runs to 14 residues. With 0 bases removed from V and 1 base from J, the gap between germline ends came to 6 bases.